This TCR beta chain was sequenced for a study of CD8+ T cells in alopecia areata (dated by TCRdb to 2017 to 2018). A note on the overall study: The treated patients took part in an open-label pilot trial in which moderate-to-severe alopecia areata was treated with oral tofacitinib at 5 to 10 mg twice daily. RNA was obtained with the PAXgene miRNA kit for fixed scalp, the miRNeasy kit for PBMCs, and the RNeasy kit for mouse skin. Clonality in the scalp was compared among normal scalp (n=4), patchy alopecia areata scalp (n=8), and alopecia totalis/universalis scalp (n=8). In both human patients and the C3H/HeJ mouse model, the study applied high-throughput TCRbeta sequencing to look at T cell clonal expansion in alopecia areata. TCRbeta CDR3 regions were amplified by immunoSEQ multiplex PCR with 35 Vbeta forward and 13 Jbeta reverse primers. Patients received tofacitinib for 6 to 18 months and were then followed off drug for 6 months to check for delayed response and recurrence. Biopsies were taken from tofacitinib-treated patients at baseline and again at 4 and 24 weeks into treatment, and several of those patients also had a later scalp biopsy. In humans, TCRbeta sequencing was performed on scalp tissue and on sorted CD4+ and CD8+ peripheral blood T cells from healthy controls and from patients with patchy or totalis/universalis alopecia areata.

Library creation used the immunoSEQ multiplex PCR assay. RNA was extracted from all samples and reverse transcribed into cDNA, which served as template for TCR sequencing. SuperScript III was used to make first-strand cDNA, primed with a 2:1 mix of oligo-dT and random hexamers. A synthetic immune receptor repertoire was used to gauge amplification bias, and whatever bias remained was removed computationally. In the source study's methods: Raw reads were preprocessed to remove errors, and CDR3 was defined according to IMGT conventions as the region from the conserved cysteine to phenylalanine. Clonality was calculated as 1 minus Shannon entropy normalized by log2 of the number of productive unique TCRs. Whether each scalp clone was CD4 or CD8 was inferred by checking scalp TCRbeta sequences against the CD4 and CD8 repertoires from sorted blood. TCRdb obtained this table from immuneACCESS and retained in-frame rearrangements with V and J assigned. These tables miss some clones; where compared with another copy, unresolved V genes account for less than half of the shortfall, and the remainder is unexplained. For V, J and clone size, that table is used; D and trimming come from the DNA. The sample includes about 250,000 clones, with about 68% observed a single time. The ten largest clones capture 1% to 1.5% of the sample.

Results and caveats for the whole study, not just this receptor: Unlike mouse skin, which is dominated by gammadelta T cells, normal human skin has resident alphabeta T cells that are also sequenced, and this complicates analysis of the scalp TCR repertoire. Compared with mice, TCR sequences shared between patients were less clear, possibly partly because of HLA diversity across the patient population. Lesional scalp, especially in alopecia totalis/universalis, showed higher clonality and more expanded CD8+ clones than normal scalp, suggesting antigenic drive.

A remark on this clone: What this receptor recognizes is not known. Base qualities are not provided; no much larger clone lies one nucleotide away.

The sample's time point label is to be understood as: baseline before oral tofacitinib. Lesional scalp punch biopsies and peripheral blood were obtained from alopecia areata patients. PBMCs were isolated by density centrifugation and stained for CD3, CD4 and CD8, after which CD4+ and CD8+ T cells were sorted on a FACSAria. The specimen was CD4+ T cells sorted from blood, collected at week 0. This TCR was sampled from a human donor with alopecia areata.

The DNA reads as follows: TGTGCCACCAGCAGAGATGGTCCCGACAGGGCCACAGATACGCAGTATTTT. It is translated as CATSRDGPDRATDTQYF. Recombination linked TRBV15 to TRBJ2-3, and TRBD1 matches 7 of the central bases. V ends up 0 bases short and J 2 bases short, with an unmatched junction base count of 8. As encoded in the germline V gene (reference sequence), CDR1 is LNHNV while CDR2 is YYDKDF. From its cysteine to its phenylalanine, the CDR3 spans 17 amino acids. CDR3 DNA only is kept here, 51 bases in frame from base 1.